The clone carrying this T cell receptor beta chain has just one count. Data came from immunoSEQ multiplex PCR; TCRdb stores just in-frame clones and leaves some out. The table has approximately 100,000 clones, just over 95% seen once. The sample comes from a study of technical replicates of blood from several donors. Germline assignment: CDR1 SGHTA and CDR2 FQGNSA. Trimming took 5 bases from V and 0 from J, leaving 13 bases between them. The CDR3 is made up of 16 amino acids. This receptor was obtained from a human donor in good health. Source material: T cells isolated from PBMCs. The chain carries TRBV7-2 and TRBJ2-2, with a tentative D call TRBD2 (6 bases). Written as DNA, the CDR3 is TGTGCCAGCAGCCTCGGGGGTTCCGCGAACACCGGGGAGCTGTTTTTT. This sequence encodes CASSLGGSANTGELFF.